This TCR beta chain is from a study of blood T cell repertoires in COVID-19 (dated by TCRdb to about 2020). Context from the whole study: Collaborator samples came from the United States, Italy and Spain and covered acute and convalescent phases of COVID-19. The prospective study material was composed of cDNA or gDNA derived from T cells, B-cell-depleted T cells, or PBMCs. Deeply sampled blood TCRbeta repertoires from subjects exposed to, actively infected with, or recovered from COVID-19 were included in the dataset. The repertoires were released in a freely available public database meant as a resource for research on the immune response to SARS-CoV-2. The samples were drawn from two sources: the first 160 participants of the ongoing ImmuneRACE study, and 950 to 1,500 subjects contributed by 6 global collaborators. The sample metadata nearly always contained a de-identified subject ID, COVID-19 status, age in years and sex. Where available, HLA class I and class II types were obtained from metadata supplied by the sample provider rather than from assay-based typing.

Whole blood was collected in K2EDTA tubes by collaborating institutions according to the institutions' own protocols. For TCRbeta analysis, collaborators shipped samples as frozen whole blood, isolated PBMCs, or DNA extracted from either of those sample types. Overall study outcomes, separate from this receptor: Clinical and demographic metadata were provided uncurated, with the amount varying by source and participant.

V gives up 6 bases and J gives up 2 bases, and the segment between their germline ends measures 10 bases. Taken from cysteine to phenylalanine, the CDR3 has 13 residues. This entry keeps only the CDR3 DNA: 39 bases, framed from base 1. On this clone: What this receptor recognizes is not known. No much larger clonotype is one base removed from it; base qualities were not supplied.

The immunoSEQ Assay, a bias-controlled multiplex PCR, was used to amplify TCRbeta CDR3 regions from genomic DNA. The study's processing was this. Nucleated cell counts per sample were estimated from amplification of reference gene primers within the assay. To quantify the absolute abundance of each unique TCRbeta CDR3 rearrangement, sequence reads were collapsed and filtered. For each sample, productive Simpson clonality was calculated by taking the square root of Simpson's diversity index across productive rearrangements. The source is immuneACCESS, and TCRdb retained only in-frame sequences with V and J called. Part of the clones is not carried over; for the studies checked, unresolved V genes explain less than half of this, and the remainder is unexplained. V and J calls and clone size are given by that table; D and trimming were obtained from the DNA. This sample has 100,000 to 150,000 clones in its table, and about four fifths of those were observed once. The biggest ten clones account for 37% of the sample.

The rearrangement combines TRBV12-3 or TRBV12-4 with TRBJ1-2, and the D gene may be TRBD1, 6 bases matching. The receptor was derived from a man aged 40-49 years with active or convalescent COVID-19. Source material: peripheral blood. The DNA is TGTGCCAGCAGCCGGACAGAGAACTATGGCTACACCTTC. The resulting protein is CASSRTENYGYTF.